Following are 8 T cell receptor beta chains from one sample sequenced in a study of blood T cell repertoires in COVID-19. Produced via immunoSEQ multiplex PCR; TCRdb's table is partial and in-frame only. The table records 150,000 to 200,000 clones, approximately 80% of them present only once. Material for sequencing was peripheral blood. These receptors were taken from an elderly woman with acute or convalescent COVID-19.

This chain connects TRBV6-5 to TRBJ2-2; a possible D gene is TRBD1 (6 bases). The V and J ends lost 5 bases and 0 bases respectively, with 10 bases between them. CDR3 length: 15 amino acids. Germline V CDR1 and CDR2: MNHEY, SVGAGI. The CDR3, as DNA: TGTGCCAGCAGTCCCGGGACAACGAACACCGGGGAGCTGTTTTTT. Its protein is CASSPGTTNTGELFF.

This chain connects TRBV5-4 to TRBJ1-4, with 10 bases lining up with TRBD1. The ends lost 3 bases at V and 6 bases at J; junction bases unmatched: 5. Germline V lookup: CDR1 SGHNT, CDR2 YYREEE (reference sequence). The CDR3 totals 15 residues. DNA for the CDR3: TGTGCCAGCAGCTGGGCCGGGACAGGGGATGAAAAACTGTTTTTT. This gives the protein CASSWAGTGDEKLFF.

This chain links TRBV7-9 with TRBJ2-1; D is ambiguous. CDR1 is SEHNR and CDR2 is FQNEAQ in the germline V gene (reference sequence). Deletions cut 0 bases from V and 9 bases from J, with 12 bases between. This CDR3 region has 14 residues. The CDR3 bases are TGTGCCAGCAGCTTAGCGGTCACCCTTAGTGAGCAGTTCTTC. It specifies CASSLAVTLSEQFF.

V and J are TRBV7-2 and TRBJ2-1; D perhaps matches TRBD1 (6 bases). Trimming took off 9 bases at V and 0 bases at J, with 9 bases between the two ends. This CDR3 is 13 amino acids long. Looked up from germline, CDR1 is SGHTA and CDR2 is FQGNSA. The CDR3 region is CASGQSSYNEQFF. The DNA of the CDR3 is TGTGCCAGTGGACAGAGCTCCTACAATGAGCAGTTCTTC.

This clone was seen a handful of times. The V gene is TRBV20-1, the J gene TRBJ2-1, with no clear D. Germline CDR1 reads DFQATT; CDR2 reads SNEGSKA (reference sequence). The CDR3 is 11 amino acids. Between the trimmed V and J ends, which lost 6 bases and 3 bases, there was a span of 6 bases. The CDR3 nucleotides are TGCAGTGCGCTAAACTACAATGAGCAGTTCTTC. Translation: CSALNYNEQFF.

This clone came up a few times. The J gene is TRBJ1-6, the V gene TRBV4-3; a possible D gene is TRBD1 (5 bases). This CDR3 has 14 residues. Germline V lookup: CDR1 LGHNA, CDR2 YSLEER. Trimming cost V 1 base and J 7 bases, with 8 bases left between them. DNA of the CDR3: TGCGCCAGCAGCCAAGGGACACAAAATTCACCCCTCCACTTT. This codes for CASSQGTQNSPLHF.

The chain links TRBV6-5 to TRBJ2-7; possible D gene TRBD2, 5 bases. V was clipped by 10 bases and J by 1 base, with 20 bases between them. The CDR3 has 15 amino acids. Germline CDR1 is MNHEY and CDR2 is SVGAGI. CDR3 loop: CATRGGGLGSYEQYF. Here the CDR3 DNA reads TGTGCCACCCGGGGTGGAGGATTAGGGTCCTACGAGCAGTACTTC.

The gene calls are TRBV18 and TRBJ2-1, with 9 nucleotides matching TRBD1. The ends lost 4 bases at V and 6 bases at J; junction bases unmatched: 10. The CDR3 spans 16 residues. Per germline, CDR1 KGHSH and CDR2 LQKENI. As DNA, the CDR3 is TGTGCCAGCTCACTCACAGGGGGCGTCGGGCTCAATGAGCAGTTCTTC. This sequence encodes CASSLTGGVGLNEQFF.